The 8 T cell receptor beta chains below were found in one sample sequenced in a study of shared clonotypes between healthy human individuals. Libraries were prepared by immunoSEQ multiplex PCR; TCRdb keeps only in-frame clonotypes and omits some of them. Here the sample spans about 1 million clones, around 76% being singletons. The material sequenced was memory CD4+ T cells sorted from blood. The subset: CD45RA-negative fraction. Receptor source: a young man in good health.

The gene calls are TRBV4-3 and TRBJ2-3; possibly TRBD1 for D (6 bases). Germline V lookup: CDR1 LGHNA, CDR2 YSLEER. Deletions cut 1 base from V and 4 bases from J, with 12 bases between. This CDR3 is built from 15 residues. CDR3 DNA: TGCGCCAGCAGCCAAGGCGGCAGGGGAGCAGATACGCAGTATTTT. Translated, it gives CASSQGGRGADTQYF.

With regard to this clone: At one end, the junction sequence differs from germline, possibly due to a read error. The chain uses TRBV7-7 and TRBJ2-5; D is perhaps TRBD1 or TRBD2 (5 bases each). Germline CDR1 SSHAT, CDR2 FNYEAQ (reference sequence). This CDR3 spans 13 amino acids. For the CDR3, the DNA is TGTGCTAGCAGCTTCGGGACCCAAGAGACCCAGTACTTC. It encodes CASSFGTQETQYF.

This sequence joins TRBV6-5 and TRBJ1-2; D gene uncertain. Germline CDR1 and CDR2: MNHEY and SVGAGI. The V gene lost 6 bases and the J gene lost 4 bases, with 9 bases spanning the gap. The CDR3 has 12 amino acids. CDR3 region: CASRSDTYGYTF. Written as DNA, the CDR3 is TGTGCCAGCAGGTCGGATACCTATGGCTACACCTTC.

The rearrangement uses TRBV7-3 and TRBJ2-3; a possible D gene is TRBD2 (6 bases). There are 14 residues in the CDR3. Germline-derived CDR1 and CDR2 are SGHTA and FQGTGA. V lost 4 bases and J lost 6, with 14 bases in between. As DNA, the CDR3 is TGTGCCAGCAGCTCGGCGGGACCCCTGGATACGCAGTATTTT. Encoded protein: CASSSAGPLDTQYF.

The DNA of the CDR3 is TGTGCCAGCAGGGGGGGGGTGTCCGGGAAAAGGTGGAATTCACCCCTCCACTTT. This encodes CASRGGVSGKRWNSPLHF. The chain recombines TRBV28 with TRBJ1-6, with D possibly matching TRBD1 (5 bases). The CDR3 has 18 amino acids. V was cut by 6 bases and J by 7 bases, with 25 bases left in between. Germline CDR1 MDHEN, CDR2 SYDVKM.

Note on this clone: Other DNA sequences of this sample code for an identical CDR3. Here the CDR3 DNA reads TGTGCCAGTAGTAGGGACAGGGGCTACGAGCAGTACTTC. This translates into CASSRDRGYEQYF. The rearrangement joins TRBV19 to TRBJ2-7; 10 bases are a match to TRBD1. CDR1 and CDR2 (germline): LNHDA, SQIVND (reference sequence). J was trimmed by 3 bases and V by 4 bases; bases with no gene match: 0. This CDR3 spans 13 amino acids.

The chain couples TRBV4-3 to TRBJ2-1, with 9 positions matching TRBD2. Per the germline V gene, CDR1 is LGHNA and CDR2 is YSLEER. After removal of 0 bases from V and 6 bases from J, the junction contained 3 bases not matched to a gene. This CDR3 contains 15 residues. The CDR3 reads CASSQEFSGGNEQFF. Written as DNA, the CDR3 is TGCGCCAGCAGCCAAGAGTTTAGCGGGGGCAATGAGCAGTTCTTC.

The chain's CDR3 is CASSPSGGAYEQYF. The CDR3, as DNA: TGTGCCAGCAGTCCTAGCGGGGGGGCCTACGAGCAGTACTTC. V is TRBV7-9 and J is TRBJ2-7, with TRBD2 matching 12 bases. This CDR3 is built from 14 residues. The V gene end was trimmed by 6 bases and the J gene end by 2 bases; junction bases not matched to a gene: 2. Germline V gene lookup returns CDR1 SEHNR and CDR2 FQNEAQ (reference sequence).